This TCR beta chain was obtained from a study of OX40 agonist ivuxolimab in advanced cancers. Concerning this clone itself: Its specificity is not known.

V lost 4 bases to trimming and J lost 0 bases, with 22 bases between them. Germline-derived CDR1 and CDR2 are LNHDA and SQIVND (reference sequence). The CDR3 sequence is 19 residues long. Generated by immunoSEQ multiplex PCR, the TCRdb table keeps only in-frame clones and is missing some. Among around 50,000 clones listed, roughly four fifths were seen once. Findings of the study overall: Relative to CD4+, CD8+ T cells held more expanded clones on average.

The TCR originated in an adult with an advanced solid tumor such as melanoma, head and neck, liver or kidney cancer. This sample comprised CD4+ or CD8+ T cells sorted from blood, obtained in a trial of the OX40 agonist ivuxolimab. V is TRBV19 and J is TRBJ1-5; D not certain. For the CDR3, the DNA is TGTGCCAGTAGTACCATACGGGAAACAAGACGGTTTAGCAATCAGCCCCAGCATTTT. Translated: CASSTIRETRRFSNQPQHF.